This T cell receptor (beta chain) was obtained from a study of cytomegalovirus exposure and HLA in healthy donors. A single count supports this clone. Both 60 Vbeta primers and 13 Jbeta primers went into the PCR. The protocol was immunoSEQ multiplex PCR, while the TCRdb copy is restricted to in-frame clones and leaves out a portion. Of some 150,000 clones listed, about three quarters are singletons. CDR1 and CDR2 from the germline V gene are SGDLS and YYNGEE. Trimming took off 1 base at V and 2 bases at J, with 13 bases between the two ends. The CDR3 has 16 amino acids. Sequenced input: PBMCs. The receptor was isolated from a female donor in good health and CMV-seronegative. The chain recombines TRBV9 with TRBJ2-1; maybe TRBD2 (6 bases). The CDR3 DNA sequence: TGTGCCAGCAGCGTACCCAAGGAGGGCCCCTACAATGAGCAGTTCTTC. Protein product: CASSVPKEGPYNEQFF.